Following are 28 T cell receptor beta chains from one sample sequenced in a study of a mutant IDH1 vaccine in newly diagnosed glioma. Using immunoSEQ multiplex PCR, the repertoire was profiled, and TCRdb retains in-frame clones only, with some absent. This table has tens of thousands of clones, less than 85% appearing once. No antigen is known for these receptors. The sample's time point: week 47, end of study. The study gave 300 ug of mutant IDH1 20-mer peptide per vaccine dose, with topical imiquimod. Sequencing was performed on PBMCs, taken from a glioma patient whose treatment included an IDH1 peptide vaccine. The receptors shown here come from a man aged 18 to 35 with glioma. Some clones in this sample may be carry-over from other donors' samples.

The genes are TRBV19 and TRBJ1-4, with 9 bases fitting TRBD1. Trimming cost V 3 bases and J 6 bases; bases outside gene matches: 2. CDR1 is LNHDA, CDR2 SQIVND, per germline (reference sequence). This CDR3 is built from 14 residues. In DNA, the CDR3 is TGTGCCAGTAGTATGTGGACAGGGGATGAAAAACTGTTTTTT. It translates to CASSMWTGDEKLFF.

The genes are TRBV29-1 and TRBJ1-2, with TRBD1 as a possible D gene (5 bases). Germline loops: CDR1 SQVTM, CDR2 ANQGSEA. V was shortened by 6 bases and J by 3 bases, with 17 bases between the two germline ends. The CDR3 loop spans 14 amino acids. The CDR3 coding sequence is TGCAGCGTGGCCGGAGGCAGGGAGTACTATGGCTACACCTTC. Translated, it gives CSVAGGREYYGYTF.

This chain connects TRBV2 to TRBJ1-1, with D maybe TRBD1 (5 bases). Germline CDR1 is SNHLY and CDR2 is FYNNEI. The V and J ends lost 4 bases and 1 base respectively, with 13 bases between them. This CDR3 contains 15 residues. The CDR3 spells CASSVRGAGNTEAFF. CDR3 nucleotides: TGTGCCAGCAGTGTCCGGGGCGCAGGGAACACTGAAGCTTTCTTT.

The chain combines TRBV29-1 with TRBJ2-7; 10 positions agree with TRBD2. The germline gives CDR1 SQVTM, CDR2 ANQGSEA. CDR3 size: 14 residues. J was trimmed by 5 bases and V by 6 bases; bases with no gene match: 10. DNA of the CDR3: TGCAGCGTAGAGAGCGGGAGGGCGACCCACGAGCAGTACTTC. It yields the protein CSVESGRATHEQYF.

This clone was found once. The chain carries TRBV4-3 and TRBJ1-1; 7 bases are shared with TRBD1. The CDR3 is made up of 13 amino acids. The V and J ends lost 3 bases and 6 bases, in that order; junction bases with no gene match: 4. The V gene's germline CDR1 is LGHNA and CDR2 YSLEER. CDR3 amino acids: CASSHEGTAEAFF. CDR3 DNA sequence: TGCGCCAGCAGCCACGAAGGGACAGCTGAAGCTTTCTTT.

This chain joins TRBV4-3 and TRBJ2-7; TRBD1 matches 11 bases. The CDR3 totals 15 residues. Trimming removed 4 bases from V and 0 bases from J; junction bases left unmatched: 2. Germline V gene sequence: CDR1 LGHNA, CDR2 YSLEER. The CDR3 nucleotides read TGCGCCAGCAGCCTAGGGACAGGGGGCTCCTACGAGCAGTACTTC. Its translation: CASSLGTGGSYEQYF.

The table lists this clone with a few counts. The rearrangement uses TRBV27 and TRBJ1-2; TRBD1 agrees at 9 bases. This CDR3 has 14 residues. Germline assignment: CDR1 MNHEY and CDR2 SMNVEV (reference sequence). The trim removed 3 bases at V and 8 bases at J, leaving 7 bases unmatched. CDR3 DNA sequence: TGTGCCAGCAGTTTTTCGGACAGGGGCGGAGGCTACACCTTC. It codes for CASSFSDRGGGYTF.

The chain couples TRBV4-2 to TRBJ2-5; 11 bases match TRBD1. V was pared by 4 bases and J by 1 base, with 5 bases of the junction left unmatched. Germline CDR1 reads LGHNA; CDR2 reads YNFKEQ. This CDR3 is 16 amino acids long. This chain's CDR3 is CASSRDRGGGQETQYF. Here the CDR3 DNA reads TGTGCCAGCAGCCGGGACAGGGGGGGTGGCCAAGAGACCCAGTACTTC.

This clone was observed a few times. The V gene is TRBV2, the J gene TRBJ1-3; D remains ambiguous. Between the trimmed V and J ends, which lost 7 bases and 4 bases, there was a span of 11 bases. This CDR3 region has 13 residues. CDR1 SNHLY and CDR2 FYNNEI come from the germline V gene. The CDR3 nucleotides read TGTGCCAGCACGCGGGCGTACGGAAACACCATATATTTT. Amino acids: CASTRAYGNTIYF.

The rearrangement links TRBV15 to TRBJ2-7, with D uncertain. Germline CDR1 and CDR2: LNHNV and YYDKDF (reference sequence). V was shortened by 0 bases and J by 3 bases, with 3 bases between the two germline ends. The CDR3 loop spans 12 amino acids. The CDR3 nucleotides read TGTGCCACCAGCAGAGACTACTACGAGCAGTACTTC. Translating it yields CATSRDYYEQYF.

The V and J genes are TRBV7-2 and TRBJ1-5, with no clear D. Germline V gives CDR1 SGHTA, CDR2 FQGNSA. The ends were cut back, 5 bases at V and 3 bases at J, with 8 bases in the middle. This CDR3 has 13 amino acids. DNA of the CDR3: TGTGCCAGCAGCCCCGGTTTCAATCAGCCCCAGCATTTT. Its translation: CASSPGFNQPQHF.

This clone was observed a handful of times. This chain uses TRBV10-3 with TRBJ1-1, with D maybe TRBD1 (6 bases). Germline CDR1 and CDR2: ENHRY and SYGVKD. Deletions cut 5 bases from V and 0 bases from J, with 10 bases between. The CDR3 has 14 amino acids. The CDR3 DNA reads as TGTGCCATCAGTTCGACAGGCCTGAACACTGAAGCTTTCTTT. The encoded protein is CAISSTGLNTEAFF.

The V call is TRBV9, the J call TRBJ2-3, with D hard to call. V lost 4 bases, J lost 5 bases, and 20 bases lay in between. Germline loops: CDR1 SGDLS, CDR2 YYNGEE. This CDR3 is built from 16 residues. CDR3 DNA sequence: TGTGCCAGCAGCCAGGTGACTCCCGGGCGAGTAGATACGCAGTATTTT. It codes for CASSQVTPGRVDTQYF.

The genes are TRBV5-1 and TRBJ1-6; D remains ambiguous. The CDR3 loop spans 13 amino acids. Deletions cut 4 bases from V and 6 bases from J, with 8 bases between. CDR1 and CDR2 from the germline V gene are SGHRS and YFSETQ. The CDR3 protein is CASSPDPNSPLHF. For the CDR3, the DNA is TGCGCCAGCAGCCCCGACCCTAATTCACCCCTCCACTTT. Together with reference TRBV5-1 and TRBJ1-6, the CDR3 gives the full variable domain: KAGVTQTPRYLIKTRGQQVTLSCSPISGHRSVSWYQQTPGQGLQFLFEYFSETQRNKGNFPGRFSGRQFSNSRSEMNVSTLELGDSALYLCASSPDPNSPLHFGNGTRLTVT.

The chain employs TRBV30 and TRBJ2-3, with D perhaps TRBD1 (5 bases). Germline lookup yields CDR1 GTSNPN and CDR2 SVGIG (reference sequence). The CDR3 is made up of 14 amino acids. The V and J ends lost 0 bases and 5 bases respectively, with 12 bases between them. The CDR3 spells CAWSVQVMIDTQYF. The CDR3 nucleotides read TGTGCCTGGAGTGTACAGGTCATGATAGATACGCAGTATTTT.

This clone was counted between two and nine times. V usage is TRBV27 and J usage is TRBJ1-1; tentatively, D is TRBD1 (5 bases). Trimming took off 1 base at V and 4 bases at J, with 7 bases between the two ends. The CDR3 sequence is 13 residues long. Germline values: CDR1 MNHEY, CDR2 SMNVEV (reference sequence). CDR3 amino acids: CASSLYRTTEAFF. The CDR3 DNA follows: TGTGCCAGCAGTTTATACAGGACCACTGAAGCTTTCTTT.

In regard to this clone: One end of the junction varies from germline; a read error may be responsible. The V call is TRBV7-9, the J call TRBJ1-3; 10 positions agree with TRBD1. This CDR3 is 15 amino acids long. CDR1 is SEHNR, CDR2 FQNEAQ, per germline (reference sequence). The CDR3 protein is CASPTRQGAGNTTYF. For the CDR3, the DNA is TGTGCCAGCCCCACGAGACAGGGGGCTGGAAACACCACATATTTT.

The chain uses TRBV7-2 and TRBJ2-7, with 11 nucleotides matching TRBD2. CDR3 size: 15 residues. Germline CDR1 reads SGHTA; CDR2 reads FQGNSA. V lost 5 bases and J lost 6; bases outside the gene matches: 9. CDR3 bases: TGTGCCAGCAGCCCCGAAACTAGCGGGAGTCCCGAGCAGTACTTC. The encoded protein is CASSPETSGSPEQYF.

The rearrangement links TRBV2 to TRBJ1-1, with TRBD1 matching 10 bases. V gave up 8 bases and J gave up 3 bases; unmatched junction bases: 12. Germline lookup yields CDR1 SNHLY and CDR2 FYNNEI. This CDR3 comprises 16 residues. The CDR3 DNA reads TGTGCCAGCGATGGAGACAGGGGGCGATCGGACACTGAAGCTTTCTTT. It codes for CASDGDRGRSDTEAFF.

This rearrangement joins TRBV4-3 to TRBJ2-7, with a tentative D call TRBD2 (6 bases). Germline V gives CDR1 LGHNA, CDR2 YSLEER. The length of the CDR3 is 16 residues. V lost 1 base to trimming and J lost 3 bases, with 16 bases between them. Written as DNA, the CDR3 is TGCGCCAGCAGCCAAGGCTTTGGGGGGATAAGCTACGAGCAGTACTTC. This encodes CASSQGFGGISYEQYF.

The sample holds a few counts of this clone. The gene calls are TRBV29-1 and TRBJ1-1, with 7 bases matching TRBD1. V lost 3 bases, J lost 4 bases, and 2 bases stayed unmatched. The CDR3 is made up of 12 amino acids. Per germline, CDR1 SQVTM and CDR2 ANQGSEA. Written as DNA, the CDR3 is TGCAGCGTTGATCCAGGGGGCACTGAAGCTTTCTTT. Translating gives CSVDPGGTEAFF.

The V and J genes are TRBV7-9 and TRBJ1-4; TRBD1 is a possible D gene (5 bases). Germline CDR1 is SEHNR and CDR2 is FQNEAQ (reference sequence). V lost 7 bases and J lost 8, with 11 bases in between. This CDR3 has 12 residues. The DNA for the CDR3 is TGTGCCAGCACCAGGGAACGGGAAAAACTGTTTTTT. Translating it yields CASTREREKLFF.

The chain employs TRBV19 and TRBJ2-5; TRBD1 matches 11 bases. After removal of 5 bases from V and 5 bases from J, the junction contained 4 bases not matched to a gene. The V gene's germline CDR1 is LNHDA and CDR2 SQIVND (reference sequence). This CDR3 is 14 amino acids long. CDR3 residues: CASSPGTGGETQYF. CDR3 nucleotides: TGTGCCAGTAGTCCCGGGACAGGGGGGGAGACCCAGTACTTC.

V is TRBV19 and J is TRBJ1-2, with D perhaps TRBD1 (5 bases). Germline assignment: CDR1 LNHDA and CDR2 SQIVND (reference sequence). V was trimmed by 1 base and J by 3 bases, leaving 9 bases between them. The CDR3 sequence is 14 residues long. The CDR3 region is CASSIGQNYYGYTF. The DNA of the CDR3 is TGTGCCAGTAGTATAGGACAGAACTACTATGGCTACACCTTC.

The rearrangement links TRBV10-3 to TRBJ2-3, with TRBD2 identical over 9 bases. Germline loops: CDR1 ENHRY, CDR2 SYGVKD. Germline trimming cut 10 bases from V and 6 bases from J; bases unmatched to any gene: 14. The CDR3 loop spans 15 amino acids. The DNA for the CDR3 is TGTGCCACCCTAGCGGGGACTGGTAATGCTGATACGCAGTATTTT. This encodes CATLAGTGNADTQYF.

This clone was seen more than once but under ten times. The chain recombines TRBV30 with TRBJ1-1; tentative D call: TRBD1 (6 bases). CDR1 is GTSNPN and CDR2 is SVGIG in the germline V gene (reference sequence). The CDR3 consists of 12 residues. V was pared by 5 bases and J by 5 bases, with 12 bases between. In DNA, the CDR3 is TGTGCCTGGGCACAGGGTTGGACTGAAGCTTTCTTT. As protein: CAWAQGWTEAFF.

In its sample, this clone was seen a few times. V and J are TRBV5-1 and TRBJ2-7, with D possibly being TRBD1 (6 bases). The CDR3 extends over 14 amino acids. Germline CDR1 reads SGHRS; CDR2 reads YFSETQ. V shed 3 bases and J shed 0 bases, with 10 bases lying between them. CDR3 bases: TGCGCCAGCAGCTCAGTACAGGGCTCCTACGAGCAGTACTTC. It encodes CASSSVQGSYEQYF.

The gene calls are TRBV7-2 and TRBJ2-7, with D possibly matching TRBD1 (6 bases). The ends were cut back, 5 bases at V and 7 bases at J, with 12 bases in the middle. Germline V gene data show CDR1 as SGHTA and CDR2 as FQGNSA. There are 12 residues in the CDR3. This CDR3 reads CASSTTGWEQYF. DNA for the CDR3: TGTGCCAGCAGCACAACAGGGTGGGAGCAGTACTTC. Full variable domain (rest looked up from reference TRBV7-2 and TRBJ2-7): GAGVSQSPSNKVTEKGKDVELRCDPISGHTALYWYRQSLGQGLEFLIYFQGNSAPDKSGLPSDRFSAERTGGSVSTLTIQRTQQEDSAVYLCASSTTGWEQYFGPGTRLTVT.